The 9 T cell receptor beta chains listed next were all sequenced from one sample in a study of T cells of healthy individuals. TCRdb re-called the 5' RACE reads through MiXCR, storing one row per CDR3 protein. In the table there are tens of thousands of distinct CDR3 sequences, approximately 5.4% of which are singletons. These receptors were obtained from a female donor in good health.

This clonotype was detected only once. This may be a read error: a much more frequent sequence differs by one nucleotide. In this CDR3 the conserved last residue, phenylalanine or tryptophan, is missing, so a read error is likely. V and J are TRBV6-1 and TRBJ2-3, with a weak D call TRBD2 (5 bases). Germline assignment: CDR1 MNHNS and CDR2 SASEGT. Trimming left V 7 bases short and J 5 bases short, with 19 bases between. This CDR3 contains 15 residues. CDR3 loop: CASTPVEAGGDTQYL. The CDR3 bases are TGTGCCAGCACCCCCGTGGAGGCAGGAGGAGATACGCAGTATCTT.

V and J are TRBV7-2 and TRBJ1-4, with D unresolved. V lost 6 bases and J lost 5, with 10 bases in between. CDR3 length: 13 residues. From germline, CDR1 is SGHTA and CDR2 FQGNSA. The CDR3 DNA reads TGTGCCAGCAGTCCGTACACGAATGAAAAACTGTTTTTT. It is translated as CASSPYTNEKLFF.

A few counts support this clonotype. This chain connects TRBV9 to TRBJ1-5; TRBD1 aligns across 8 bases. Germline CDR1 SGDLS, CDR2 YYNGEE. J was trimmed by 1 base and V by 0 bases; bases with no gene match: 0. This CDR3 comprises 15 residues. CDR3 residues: CASSVGQGSNQPQHF. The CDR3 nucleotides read TGTGCCAGCAGCGTAGGACAGGGGAGCAATCAGCCCCAGCATTTT.

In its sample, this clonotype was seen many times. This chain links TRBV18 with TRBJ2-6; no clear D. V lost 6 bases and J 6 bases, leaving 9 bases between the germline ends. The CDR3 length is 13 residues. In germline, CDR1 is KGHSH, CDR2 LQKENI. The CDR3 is CASSYLEANVLTF. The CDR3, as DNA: TGTGCCAGCTCGTACCTAGAGGCCAACGTCCTGACTTTC.

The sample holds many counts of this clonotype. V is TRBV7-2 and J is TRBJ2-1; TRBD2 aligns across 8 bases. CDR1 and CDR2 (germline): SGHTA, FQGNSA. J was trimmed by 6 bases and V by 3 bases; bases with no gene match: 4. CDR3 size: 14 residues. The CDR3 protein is CASSFGAGGNEQFF. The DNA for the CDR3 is TGTGCCAGCAGCTTTGGGGCGGGGGGCAATGAGCAGTTCTTC.

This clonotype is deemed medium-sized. The CDR3 reads CASSTPRSSGNTIYF. The CDR3 DNA reads as TGTGCCAGCAGTACGCCACGGAGCTCTGGAAACACCATATATTTT. This chain joins TRBV12-3 or TRBV12-4 and TRBJ1-3, with D hard to call. The CDR3 is 15 residues long. The germline V and J ends were trimmed by 5 bases and 0 bases, with 11 bases remaining between them.

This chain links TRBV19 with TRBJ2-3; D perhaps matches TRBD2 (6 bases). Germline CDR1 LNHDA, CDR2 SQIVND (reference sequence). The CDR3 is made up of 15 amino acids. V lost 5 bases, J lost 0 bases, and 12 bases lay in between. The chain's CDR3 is CASSLAYTSTDTQYF. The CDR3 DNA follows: TGTGCCAGTAGTCTAGCGTACACTAGCACAGATACGCAGTATTTT. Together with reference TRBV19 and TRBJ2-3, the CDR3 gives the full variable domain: DGGITQSPKYLFRKEGQNVTLSCEQNLNHDAMYWYRQDPGQGLRLIYYSQIVNDFQKGDIAEGYSVSREKKESFPLTVTSAQKNPTAFYLCASSLAYTSTDTQYFGPGTRLTVL.

CDR3 region: CASSQGVNYGYTF. The CDR3 coding sequence is TGTGCCAGTAGCCAGGGCGTTAACTATGGCTACACCTTC. The chain is built from TRBV19 and TRBJ1-2; possible D gene TRBD1, 5 bases. Germline V gene lookup returns CDR1 LNHDA and CDR2 SQIVND (reference sequence). The CDR3 has 13 residues. V lost 6 bases, J lost 1 base, and 9 bases lay in between.

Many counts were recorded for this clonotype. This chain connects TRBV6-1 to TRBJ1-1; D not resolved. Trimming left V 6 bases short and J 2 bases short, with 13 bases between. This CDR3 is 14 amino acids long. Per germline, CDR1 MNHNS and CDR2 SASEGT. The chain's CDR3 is CASRLGVGNTEAFF. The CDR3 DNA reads TGTGCCAGCAGACTTGGTGTGGGTAACACTGAAGCTTTCTTT.